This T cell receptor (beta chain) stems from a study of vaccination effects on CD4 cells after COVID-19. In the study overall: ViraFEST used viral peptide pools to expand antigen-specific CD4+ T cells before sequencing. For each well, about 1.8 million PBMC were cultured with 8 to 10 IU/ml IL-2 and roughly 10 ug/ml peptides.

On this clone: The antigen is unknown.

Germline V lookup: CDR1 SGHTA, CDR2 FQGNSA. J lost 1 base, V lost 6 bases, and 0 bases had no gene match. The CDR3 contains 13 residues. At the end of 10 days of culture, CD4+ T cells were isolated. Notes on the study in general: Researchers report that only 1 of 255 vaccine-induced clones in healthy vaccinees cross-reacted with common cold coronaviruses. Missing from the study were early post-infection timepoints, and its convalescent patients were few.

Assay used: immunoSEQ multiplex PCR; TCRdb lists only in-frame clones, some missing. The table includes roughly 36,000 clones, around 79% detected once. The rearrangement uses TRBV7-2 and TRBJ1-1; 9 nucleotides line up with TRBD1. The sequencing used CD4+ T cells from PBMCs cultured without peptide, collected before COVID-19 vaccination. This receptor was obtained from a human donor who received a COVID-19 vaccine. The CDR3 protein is CASRTGGNTEAFF. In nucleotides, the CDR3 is TGTGCCAGCAGGACAGGGGGGAACACTGAAGCTTTCTTT.